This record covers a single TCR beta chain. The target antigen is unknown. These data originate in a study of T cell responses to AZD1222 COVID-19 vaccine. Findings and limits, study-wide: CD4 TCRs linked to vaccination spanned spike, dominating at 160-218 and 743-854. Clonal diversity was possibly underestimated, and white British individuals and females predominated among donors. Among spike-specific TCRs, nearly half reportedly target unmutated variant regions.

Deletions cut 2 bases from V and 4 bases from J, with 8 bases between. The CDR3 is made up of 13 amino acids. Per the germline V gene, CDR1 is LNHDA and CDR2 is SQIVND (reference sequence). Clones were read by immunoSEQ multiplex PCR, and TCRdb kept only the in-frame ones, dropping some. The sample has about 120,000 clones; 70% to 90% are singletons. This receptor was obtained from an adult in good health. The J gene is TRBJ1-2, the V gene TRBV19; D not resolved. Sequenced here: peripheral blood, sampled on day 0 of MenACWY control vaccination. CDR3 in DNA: TGTGCCAGTAGTATAAGCGGTATCTATGGCTACACCTTC. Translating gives CASSISGIYGYTF.